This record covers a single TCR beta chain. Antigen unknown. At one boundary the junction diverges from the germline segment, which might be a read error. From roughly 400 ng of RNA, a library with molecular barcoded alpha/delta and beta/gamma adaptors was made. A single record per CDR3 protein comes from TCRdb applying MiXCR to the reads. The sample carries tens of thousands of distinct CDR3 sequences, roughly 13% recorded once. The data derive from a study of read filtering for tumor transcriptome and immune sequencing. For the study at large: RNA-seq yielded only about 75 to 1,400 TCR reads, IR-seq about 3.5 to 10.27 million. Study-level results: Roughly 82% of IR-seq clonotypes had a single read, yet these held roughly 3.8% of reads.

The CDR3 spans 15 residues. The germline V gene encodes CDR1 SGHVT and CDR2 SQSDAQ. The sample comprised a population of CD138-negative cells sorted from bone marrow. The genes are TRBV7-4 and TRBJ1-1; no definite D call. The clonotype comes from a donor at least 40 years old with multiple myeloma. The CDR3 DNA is TGTGCCAGCAGCCCTATGACACGGCGGCCAACTGAAGCTTCCTTT. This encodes CASSPMTRRPTEASF.